The entry below gives a single T cell receptor (beta chain) sequence along with its context. In its sample, this clone was seen once. It has no known antigen specificity. Nothing much larger sits one base from this clone, and base qualities are not available. This sample stems from a study of blood T cell repertoires in COVID-19 (dated by TCRdb to 2020 to 2022). Describing the broader study: Samples covering the acute and convalescent phases of COVID-19 were provided by collaborators in the United States, Italy and Spain. The prospective study material was composed of cDNA or gDNA derived from T cells, B-cell-depleted T cells, or PBMCs. Deeply sampled blood TCRbeta repertoires from subjects exposed to, actively infected with, or recovered from COVID-19 were included in the dataset. A freely available public database, intended as a resource for researchers studying the immune response to SARS-CoV-2, is where the repertoires were released. The samples were drawn from two sources: the first 160 participants of the ongoing ImmuneRACE study, and 1,000 to 1,500 subjects contributed by 6 global collaborators. A de-identified subject ID, COVID-19 status, age in years and sex were almost always included in the sample metadata. Where available, HLA class I and class II types were taken from metadata supplied by the sample provider and were not determined by assay-based typing.

Whole blood was collected in K2EDTA tubes by collaborating institutions according to the institutions' own protocols. For TCRbeta analysis, collaborators shipped samples as frozen whole blood, isolated PBMCs, or DNA extracted from either of those sample types. What the study reported, not specific to this receptor: The amount of clinical and demographic metadata varied by source and participant and was provided uncurated.

TCRbeta CDR3 regions were amplified from genomic DNA using the immunoSEQ Assay, a bias-controlled multiplex PCR. Per the original workflow: The number of nucleated cells in each sample was estimated by amplification of reference gene primers within the assay. To quantify the absolute abundance of each unique TCRbeta CDR3 rearrangement, sequence reads were collapsed and filtered. Productive Simpson clonality was computed per sample as the square root of Simpson's diversity index over productive rearrangements. TCRdb stores this immuneACCESS table with in-frame sequences only. Part of the clones is absent; in the studies checked, under half of the shortfall reflects unresolved V genes, and no reason is known for the rest. From that table come the V and J calls and clone size; the DNA was used to work out D and trimming. Across this sample there are about 51,000 clones, with 75% to 90% seen only once. 13% to 15% of the sample belongs to the ten largest clones.

V gives up 5 bases and J gives up 8 bases, and the segment between their germline ends measures 28 bases. The CDR3 sequence holds 19 residues, the cysteine and phenylalanine included. Only the CDR3 portion is preserved as DNA: 57 bases, with reading frame beginning at the first base. The germline V gene gives CDR1 as KGHSH and CDR2 as LQKENI. The TCR comes from a human donor with acute or convalescent COVID-19. The donor label of this sample is uncertain. Sequencing used peripheral blood. This chain joins TRBV18 to TRBJ1-6; the D gene is not confidently resolved. The DNA is as follows: TGTGCCAGCTCAACTACAGAGGCGGGGAAGATGGGCGGAGATTCACCCCTCCACTTT. This gives the protein CASSTTEAGKMGGDSPLHF.